A few counts support the clone carrying this TCR beta chain. Its antigen remains unidentified. Clones were sequenced by immunoSEQ multiplex PCR, and TCRdb holds only the in-frame ones, with some missing. The sample has more than 45,000 clones, approximately 84% seen once; the top ten hold 25% to 30%. The source of the sample is a study of T cell responses to AZD1222 COVID-19 vaccine. Whole-study findings and limits: At baseline, seropositivity was found in only 5 to 7 AZD1222 recipients. Nearly half of spike-specific TCRs reportedly go after variant regions that carry no mutations.

CDR1 and CDR2 (germline): SEHNR, FQNEAQ (reference sequence). The germline V and J ends were trimmed by 9 bases and 0 bases, with 15 bases remaining between them. The CDR3 extends over 15 amino acids. The rearrangement uses TRBV7-9 and TRBJ1-3; no clear D. Sequenced here: peripheral blood, sampled on day 0 of AZD1222 vaccination. The sequence was obtained from an adult in good health. The CDR3 sequence: CASTKTGSSGNTIYF. CDR3 bases: TGTGCCAGTACCAAGACGGGGAGCTCTGGAAACACCATATATTTT. Looking up the rest from reference TRBV7-9 and TRBJ1-3 gives the full variable domain: DTGVSQNPRHKITKRGQNVTFRCDPISEHNRLYWYRQTLGQGPEFLTYFQNEAQLEKSRLLSDRFSAERPKGSFSTLEIQRTEQGDSAMYLCASTKTGSSGNTIYFGEGSWLTVV.